This T cell receptor beta chain was retrieved from a study of shared clonotypes between healthy human individuals. Germline V CDR1 and CDR2: MNHNS, SASEGT. CDR3 length: 14 amino acids. Trimming removed 7 bases from V and 8 bases from J; junction bases left unmatched: 4. Profiled with immunoSEQ multiplex PCR; TCRdb holds only in-frame clones, not every one. The sample lists about 1.1 million clones, approximately 80% seen once, with more than 0.85% in the top ten. This chain connects TRBV6-1 to TRBJ2-1, with TRBD2 matching over 14 bases. Sequenced material: memory CD4+ T cells from PBMCs. As to subset: CD45RA-negative fraction. This TCR was recovered from a man younger than 35 in good health. Some clones in this sample may be carry-over from other donors' samples. CDR3 loop: CASTGTSGSYEQFF. CDR3 DNA sequence: TGTGCCAGCACCGGGACTAGCGGGAGCTATGAGCAGTTCTTC.